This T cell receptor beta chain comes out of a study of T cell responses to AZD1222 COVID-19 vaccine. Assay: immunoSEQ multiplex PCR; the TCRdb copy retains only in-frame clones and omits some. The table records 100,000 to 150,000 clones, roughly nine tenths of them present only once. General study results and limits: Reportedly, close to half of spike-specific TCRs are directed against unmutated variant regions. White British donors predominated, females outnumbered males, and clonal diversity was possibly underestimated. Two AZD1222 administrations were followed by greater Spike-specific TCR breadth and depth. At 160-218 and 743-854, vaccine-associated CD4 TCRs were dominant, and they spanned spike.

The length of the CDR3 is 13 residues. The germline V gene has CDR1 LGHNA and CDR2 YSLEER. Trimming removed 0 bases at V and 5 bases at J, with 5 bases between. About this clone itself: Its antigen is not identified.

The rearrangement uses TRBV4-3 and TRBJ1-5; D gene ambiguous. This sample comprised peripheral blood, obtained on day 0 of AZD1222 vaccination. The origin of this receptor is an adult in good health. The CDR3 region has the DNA TGCGCCAGCAGCCAAGACACAGATCAGCCCCAGCATTTT. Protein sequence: CASSQDTDQPQHF.